The T cell receptor beta chain under discussion was sequenced for a study of T-cell memory formation after mild COVID-19. The CDR3 contains 14 residues. V dropped 8 bases and J dropped 9 bases, with 20 bases sitting between them. Germline V gives CDR1 SGHTA, CDR2 FQGNSA. TCRdb ran MiXCR on the 5' RACE reads and lists one entry per CDR3 protein. The table records 400,000 to 500,000 distinct CDR3 sequences, about 20% of them present only once. There are a few counts of this clonotype. The receptor's source is a man in his late teens or twenties who had mild COVID-19 (a few samples of this study predate the infection). Cell type and time point are not known. Sequences were obtained from PBMCs or a T cell subset sorted from them (not recorded which). V gene TRBV7-2 combines with J gene TRBJ2-1; D possibly corresponds to TRBD2 (7 bases). CDR3 protein: CASGRGFILGEQFF. In nucleotides, the CDR3 is TGTGCCAGCGGGAGGGGGTTTATCCTCGGTGAGCAGTTCTTC.